The entry below describes one T cell receptor (beta chain). The antigen remains unidentified. The data derive from a study of identical twins. TCRdb reprocessed the 5' RACE reads via MiXCR and lists one record per CDR3 protein. The data show about 520,000 distinct CDR3 sequences, 22% seen once. J was trimmed by 0 bases and V by 4 bases; bases with no gene match: 14. Per germline, CDR1 SGHDT and CDR2 YYEEEE. The CDR3 has 19 residues. Study-wide findings and caveats: Possibly, invariant MAIT and iNKT cells partly confounded zero-insertion analyses. Out-of-frame TCR alpha sharing observed in monozygotic twins exceeded model estimates.

The same data also went into a second study, on T cells expressing NK-cell markers. That investigation notes: The sorts in several experiments were restricted to alpha-beta TCR T cells by an anti-gamma-delta TCR antibody. In a group of about six donors, dominant NKG2C+ clonotypes represented 1.0-7.0% of CD8+ T cells.

Sequenced input: CD4+ T cells sorted from blood. This clonotype was sampled from a woman between 18 and 29 years old in good health. V and J are TRBV5-6 and TRBJ2-5, with 11 bases lining up with TRBD2. CDR3 coding DNA: TGTGCCAGCAGCCCCCCTTTGGGGACTAGCGGACCGTACCAAGAGACCCAGTACTTC. Translated, it gives CASSPPLGTSGPYQETQYF.